Following are 13 T cell receptor beta chains from one sample sequenced in a study of read filtering for tumor transcriptome and immune sequencing. This library used approximately 370 ng RNA and molecular barcoded adaptors spanning alpha/delta and beta/gamma chains. TCRdb ran MiXCR on the reads and lists one entry per CDR3 protein. The sample yields 94,000 or so distinct CDR3 sequences, roughly an eighth seen once. Material for sequencing was a population of CD138-negative cells sorted from bone marrow. The origin of the receptors is a donor at least 40 years old with multiple myeloma.

This clonotype was seen repeatedly, ten times or more. The V and J genes are TRBV7-8 and TRBJ1-1, with a possible D match to TRBD1 (6 bases). The CDR3 is 16 amino acids. Germline V gene lookup returns CDR1 SGHVS and CDR2 FQNEAQ. V lost 1 base, J lost 0 bases, and 12 bases lay in between. The CDR3 nucleotides read TGTGCCAGCAGCTTAGGGGCAGGGGATATGAACACTGAAGCTTTCTTT. Translation gives CASSLGAGDMNTEAFF. The complete variable domain, with remaining parts taken from reference TRBV7-8 and TRBJ1-1, reads GAGVSQSPRYKVAKRGQDVALRCDPISGHVSLFWYQQALGQGPEFLTYFQNEAQLDKSGLPSDRFFAERPEGSVSTLKIQRTQQEDSAVYLCASSLGAGDMNTEAFFGQGTRLTVV.

This clonotype was counted a few times. A read error may explain this, as a much larger clone is one base away. The CDR3 end shows no conserved phenylalanine or tryptophan, and so a read error is likely. The rearrangement links TRBV20-1 to TRBJ2-5; unclear D gene. The CDR3 length is 12 residues. The germline gives CDR1 DFQATT, CDR2 SNEGSKA (reference sequence). V was cut by 6 bases and J by 5 bases, with 13 bases left in between. The CDR3, as DNA: TGCAGTGCCCTTTTCTTGGGGGAGACCCAGTACCTC. This codes for CSALFLGETQYL.

On this clonotype: A far larger clone is just one base off, so this is likely a read error. J is TRBJ2-6 and V is TRBV5-6; D remains ambiguous. Trimming took 2 bases from V and 0 from J, leaving 15 bases between them. Germline CDR1 is SGHDT and CDR2 is YYEEEE. The CDR3 spans 18 residues. The CDR3: CASSFGPLRLSGANVLTF. The DNA of the CDR3 is TGTGCCAGCAGCTTCGGACCACTCCGGCTCTCTGGGGCCAACGTCCTGACTTTC.

The chain carries TRBV4-1 and TRBJ2-5; no clear D gene. V lost 1 base to trimming and J lost 3 bases, with 12 bases between them. CDR1 is MGHRA, CDR2 YSYEKL, per germline. The CDR3 runs 15 residues. As DNA, the CDR3 is TGCGCCAGCAGCCAAGGTTACGCCGGAGAAGAGACCCAGTACTTC. Its protein product is CASSQGYAGEETQYF.

This clonotype was counted many times. In DNA form, the CDR3 reads TGTGCCAGCAGTTCGGGGGGGGGCGGGGAGACCCAGTACTTC. The encoded protein is CASSSGGGGETQYF. This chain joins TRBV28 and TRBJ2-5, with 8 bases that match TRBD2. V shed 4 bases and J 5 bases; nucleotides not matched to a gene: 6. The CDR3 is made up of 14 amino acids. CDR1 and CDR2 (germline): MDHEN, SYDVKM.

This clonotype was detected ten times or more. Here the CDR3 reads CASSYSISAINEKLFF. The CDR3 DNA follows: TGTGCCAGCAGTTACTCGATTTCAGCTATTAATGAAAAACTGTTTTTT. This chain connects TRBV6-2 or TRBV6-3 to TRBJ1-4; D is unresolved. Germline V gene lookup returns CDR1 MNHEY and CDR2 SVGEGT. CDR3 length: 16 amino acids. V was cut by 0 bases and J by 4 bases, with 12 bases left in between.

This clonotype was observed a few times. The rearrangement uses TRBV18 and TRBJ2-7, with 8 bases fitting TRBD2. CDR1 is KGHSH and CDR2 is LQKENI in the germline V gene. Unmatched junction bases numbered 11, after V lost 8 bases and J lost 5 bases. This CDR3 has 14 amino acids. The CDR3, as DNA: TGTGCCAGCCTACGACGGGGGGGTGGCAACGAGCAGTACTTC. This translates into CASLRRGGGNEQYF.

Here the CDR3 reads CASSLAGSGVGEQYF. The DNA for the CDR3 is TGTGCCAGCAGCTTAGCTGGTAGCGGGGTGGGTGAGCAGTACTTC. The chain carries TRBV7-2 and TRBJ2-7, with 8 bases aligning to TRBD2. J was trimmed by 7 bases and V by 0 bases; bases with no gene match: 8. Looked up from germline, CDR1 is SGHTA and CDR2 is FQGNSA. The CDR3 length is 15 residues.

This clonotype has at least ten counts. The CDR3: CASSLQWPEAFF. The CDR3 bases are TGTGCCAGCAGCTTACAATGGCCTGAAGCTTTCTTT. The chain combines TRBV7-2 with TRBJ1-1; D uncertain. V was trimmed by 2 bases and J by 6 bases, leaving 7 bases between them. This CDR3 is 12 amino acids long. Germline CDR1 and CDR2: SGHTA and FQGNSA.

This clonotype was counted ten times or more. The chain links TRBV13 to TRBJ2-7, with 8 nucleotides matching TRBD1. Germline V gene lookup returns CDR1 PRHDT and CDR2 FYEKMQ (reference sequence). The junction had 7 bases not matched to a gene; V was cut back by 3 bases and J by 3 bases. The CDR3 length is 15 residues. The CDR3, as DNA: TGTGCCAGCAGCTTCCGATCCGGACAGGGCTACGAGCAGTACTTC. Translated, it gives CASSFRSGQGYEQYF.

Ten or more counts support this clonotype. The chain links TRBV29-1 to TRBJ2-3; 7 positions agree with TRBD1. Germline values: CDR1 SQVTM, CDR2 ANQGSEA. V lost 1 base and J lost 1; bases outside the gene matches: 2. CDR3 length: 14 amino acids. The CDR3 loop reads CSVEGQGGTDTQYF. For the CDR3, the DNA is TGCAGCGTTGAAGGACAGGGAGGCACAGATACGCAGTATTTT.

There are many counts of this clonotype. The rearrangement uses TRBV10-3 and TRBJ1-2; tentative D call: TRBD1 (6 bases). The CDR3 totals 15 residues. Germline assignment: CDR1 ENHRY and CDR2 SYGVKD. Deletions cut 7 bases from V and 8 bases from J, with 23 bases between. The CDR3 loop is CAITSTGNGLGGYTF. CDR3 coding DNA: TGTGCCATCACCTCTACAGGGAACGGGCTCGGCGGCTACACCTTC.

This clonotype was seen repeatedly, ten times or more. The rearrangement links TRBV7-9 to TRBJ2-7; D may match TRBD1 or TRBD2 (5 bases each). Trimming cost V 3 bases and J 2 bases, with 11 bases left between them. The CDR3 is made up of 14 amino acids. CDR1 is SEHNR, CDR2 FQNEAQ, per germline (reference sequence). The CDR3 loop is CASSLSGTAYEQYF. Written as DNA, the CDR3 is TGTGCCAGCAGCTTGTCCGGGACCGCCTACGAGCAGTACTTC.